The source of this TCR beta chain is a study of cytomegalovirus exposure and HLA in healthy donors. It was with 60 Vbeta and 13 Jbeta primers that the PCR ran. Data came from immunoSEQ multiplex PCR; TCRdb stores just in-frame clones and leaves some out. This sample has about 140,000 clones, with approximately 70% found just once. Regarding this clone: What it binds is not known.

Overall study results and limits: The authors judged a highly shared variant cluster likely a sequencing artifact.

Trimming left V 4 bases short and J 0 bases short, with 11 bases between. The CDR3 is 15 amino acids. The germline V gene encodes CDR1 SGHNT and CDR2 YYREEE (reference sequence). V is TRBV5-4 and J is TRBJ2-4; D gene uncertain. The sequenced sample consisted of PBMCs. The source is a human donor in good health. DNA of the CDR3: TGTGCCAGCAGCCCGGGTCCTCTAGCCAAAAACATTCAGTACTTC. Translating gives CASSPGPLAKNIQYF.